This section outlines one TCR beta chain sequence together with its context. V shed 5 bases and J shed 7 bases, with 15 bases lying between them. The CDR3 totals 13 residues. Germline lookup yields CDR1 ENHRY and CDR2 SYGVKD. The entry originates in a study of T cells in Graves' hyperthyroidism and ophthalmopathy. About the study: Any treatment followed the collection of peripheral blood at initial diagnosis.

What was amplified from RNA transcripts were TCR beta CDR3 regions. HTBI primers drove first-round RT-PCR of the TCR CDR3. TCRdb reanalysed the multiplex PCR reads using MiXCR and keeps one entry per CDR3 protein. The repertoire holds around 600,000 distinct CDR3 sequences, with 15% to 19% as singletons. The hyperthyroidism patients had all been newly diagnosed, and their disease duration was under 2 months. Their ages ranged from 18 to 65 years. Patients were excluded for uncontrolled infection, other autoimmune disease, pregnancy or lactation. Orbital computed tomography and thyroid ultrasound, together with serum TRAb and thyroxine and clinical symptoms, were used for diagnoses.

The chain links TRBV10-3 to TRBJ2-7; tentatively, D is TRBD2 (6 bases). The specimen was blood. The receptor comes from a woman aged 25 to 39 with Graves' hyperthyroidism. The chain's CDR3 is CAISMNRRGEQYF. As DNA, the CDR3 is TGTGCCATCAGTATGAACAGGAGGGGAGAGCAGTACTTC.